This TCR beta chain originates from a study of regulatory T cells in long-lasting Graves disease. The wider study: Graves' patients, diagnosed recently, had received antithyroid drugs under 3 months. Study-level findings and limits: The study found TRBV28, TRBJ1-2 and TRBJ2-5 favored in persistent disease.

The sample holds many counts of this clonotype. Antigen: not known. J was trimmed by 0 bases and V by 5 bases; bases with no gene match: 5. Per germline, CDR1 SNHLY and CDR2 FYNNEI. The CDR3 contains 15 residues. CDR3 regions were amplified by Arm-PCR using iRepertoire HTBI primers to build TCR beta libraries. TCRdb used MiXCR to reprocess the multiplex PCR reads, holding one entry per CDR3 protein. The repertoire consists of more than 300,000 distinct CDR3 sequences, with about 14% occurring once and the leading ten covering 22%. The sample's time point: newly diagnosed GD, antithyroid drugs for less than 3 months. Construction of the TCR library relied on RNA isolated from PBMCs.

The chain links TRBV2 to TRBJ2-5; TRBD2 aligns across 8 bases. Sequencing was performed on peripheral blood mononuclear cells (PBMCs), taken at new diagnosis, from a patient treated with antithyroid drugs. This TCR came from a female donor with Graves disease. For the CDR3, the DNA is TGTGCCAGCAGTCTGACTAGCGCCTACCAAGAGACCCAGTACTTC. Translating it yields CASSLTSAYQETQYF.